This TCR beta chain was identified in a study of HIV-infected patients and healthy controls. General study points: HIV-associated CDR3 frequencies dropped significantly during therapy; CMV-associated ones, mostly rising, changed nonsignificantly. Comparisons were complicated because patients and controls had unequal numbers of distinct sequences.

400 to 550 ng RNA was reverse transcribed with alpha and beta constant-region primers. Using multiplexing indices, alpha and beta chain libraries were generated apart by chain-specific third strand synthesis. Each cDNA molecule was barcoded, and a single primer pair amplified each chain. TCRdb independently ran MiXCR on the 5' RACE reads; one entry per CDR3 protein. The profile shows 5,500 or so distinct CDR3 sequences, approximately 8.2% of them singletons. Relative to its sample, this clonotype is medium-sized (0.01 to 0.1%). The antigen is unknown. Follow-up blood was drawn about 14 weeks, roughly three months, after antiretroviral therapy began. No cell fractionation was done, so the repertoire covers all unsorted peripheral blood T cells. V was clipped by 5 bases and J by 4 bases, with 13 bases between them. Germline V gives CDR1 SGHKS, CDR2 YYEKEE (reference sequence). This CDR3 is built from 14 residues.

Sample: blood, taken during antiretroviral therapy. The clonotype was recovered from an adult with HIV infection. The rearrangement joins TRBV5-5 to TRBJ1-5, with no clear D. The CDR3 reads CASRPHLGNQPQHF. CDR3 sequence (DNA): TGTGCCAGCAGACCACATCTAGGGAATCAGCCCCAGCATTTT.